This TCR beta chain came from a study of CD8+CD57+ T cells in acquired aplastic anemia. The germline V gene has CDR1 ENHRY and CDR2 SYGVKD. V gave up 2 bases and J gave up 8 bases, with 16 bases separating them. The CDR3 runs to 16 residues. This clonotype was seen a single time. The sequenced patients had an expansion of CD8+CD57+ cells seen by flow cytometry. Profiling of TCR beta VDJ combinations and CDR3 sequences used genomic DNA as template. TCRdb reprocessed the reads via MiXCR and lists one record per CDR3 protein. In the table there are roughly 80,000 distinct CDR3 sequences, roughly 72% of which are singletons.

The J gene is TRBJ1-6, the V gene TRBV10-3; D not certain. This clonotype was sampled from a human donor with aplastic anemia. Sequenced material: sorted CD4+, CD8+, or CD8+CD57+ T cells (not recorded which) from PBMCs. CDR3 amino acids: CAISEVAGYTHSPLHF. For the CDR3, the DNA is TGTGCCATCAGTGAGGTAGCGGGATACACGCATTCACCCCTCCACTTT.